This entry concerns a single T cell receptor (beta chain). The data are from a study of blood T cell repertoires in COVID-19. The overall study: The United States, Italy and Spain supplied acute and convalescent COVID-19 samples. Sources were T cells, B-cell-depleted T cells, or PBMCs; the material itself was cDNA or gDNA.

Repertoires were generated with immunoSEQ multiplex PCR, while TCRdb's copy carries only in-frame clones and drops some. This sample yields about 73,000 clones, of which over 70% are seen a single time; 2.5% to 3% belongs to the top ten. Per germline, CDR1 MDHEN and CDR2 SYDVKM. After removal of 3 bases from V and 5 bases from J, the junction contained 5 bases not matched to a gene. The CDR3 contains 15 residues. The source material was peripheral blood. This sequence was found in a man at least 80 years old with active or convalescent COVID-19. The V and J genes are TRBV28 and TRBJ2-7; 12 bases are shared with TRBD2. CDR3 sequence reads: CASSFSSGRAHEQYF. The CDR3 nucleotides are TGTGCCAGCAGTTTCTCTAGCGGGAGGGCCCACGAGCAGTACTTC.